These 26 T cell receptor beta chains share one sample of origin, sequenced in a study of early T cells in non-severe SARS-CoV-2 infection. TCRdb ran MiXCR on the 5' RACE reads and lists one entry per CDR3 protein. The sample yields approximately 70,000 distinct CDR3 sequences, less than 12% seen once. Sequenced here: whole blood, sampled at baseline. Receptor source: an adult who was a healthcare worker with PCR-confirmed SARS-CoV-2 infection or an uninfected control (not recorded which).

This clonotype was observed at least ten times. The chain couples TRBV4-2 to TRBJ1-4; tentative D call: TRBD1 (5 bases). The germline gives CDR1 LGHNA, CDR2 YNFKEQ. This CDR3 contains 17 residues. V was pared by 0 bases and J by 0 bases, with 11 bases between. CDR3 sequence: CASSQDGQGATNEKLFF. The DNA of the CDR3 is TGTGCCAGCAGCCAAGATGGTCAGGGAGCAACTAATGAAAAACTGTTTTTT.

This clonotype was found many times. The genes are TRBV30 and TRBJ2-3; the match to TRBD1 covers 7 bases. V shed 2 bases and J 4 bases; nucleotides not matched to a gene: 3. Germline values: CDR1 GTSNPN, CDR2 SVGIG (reference sequence). This CDR3 is built from 13 residues. Written as DNA, the CDR3 is TGTGCCTGGAGTACCCAGGGGGCAGATACGCAGTATTTT. Translated, it gives CAWSTQGADTQYF.

This clonotype was picked up one time. The J gene is TRBJ2-1, the V gene TRBV7-9; D unresolved. V was cut by 5 bases and J by 7 bases, with 15 bases left in between. This CDR3 comprises 14 residues. CDR1 is SEHNR and CDR2 is FQNEAQ in the germline V gene (reference sequence). The CDR3 region has the DNA TGTGCCAGCAGCCCCCGTGGTCTGGGGAATGAGCAGTTCTTC. This gives the protein CASSPRGLGNEQFF.

This clonotype has a handful of counts. V gene TRBV20-1 combines with J gene TRBJ2-1; a weak D match, TRBD2 (6 bases). Per germline, CDR1 DFQATT and CDR2 SNEGSKA (reference sequence). Trimming cost V 5 bases and J 6 bases, with 11 bases left between them. The CDR3 covers 12 residues. CDR3 sequence: CSAPGLINEQFF. The CDR3 nucleotides read TGCAGTGCTCCGGGACTCATCAATGAGCAGTTCTTC.

The J gene is TRBJ1-1, the V gene TRBV28; weak D call: TRBD1 (5 bases). The ends were cut back, 3 bases at V and 1 base at J, with 12 bases in the middle. The germline gives CDR1 MDHEN, CDR2 SYDVKM. CDR3 length: 15 amino acids. CDR3 protein: CASSLPGTSNTEAFF. CDR3 sequence (DNA): TGTGCCAGCAGTTTGCCCGGGACTTCGAACACTGAAGCTTTCTTT.

In its sample, this clonotype was seen many times. This chain joins TRBV4-1 and TRBJ2-1; 7 nucleotides align to TRBD2. The germline gives CDR1 MGHRA, CDR2 YSYEKL. Trimming removed 3 bases from V and 1 base from J; junction bases left unmatched: 9. This CDR3 has 17 amino acids. The CDR3 sequence is CASSHRPLAVSYNEQFF. CDR3 DNA: TGCGCCAGCAGCCACCGGCCTCTAGCGGTTTCCTACAATGAGCAGTTCTTC.

The chain carries TRBV10-3 and TRBJ2-1; D might be TRBD1 (5 bases). With 11 bases removed from V and 7 bases from J, the gap between germline ends came to 12 bases. The length of the CDR3 is 11 residues. Germline-derived CDR1 and CDR2 are ENHRY and SYGVKD. DNA for the CDR3: TGTGCCCTTCAAAGGGGTAATGAGCAGTTCTTC. Protein: CALQRGNEQFF.

The chain's CDR3 is CASSSALWAGEKLFF. DNA for the CDR3: TGTGCCAGCAGCTCCGCTTTGTGGGCAGGGGAAAAACTGTTTTTT. The V gene is TRBV7-2, the J gene TRBJ1-4, with D perhaps TRBD1 (5 bases). This CDR3 spans 15 amino acids. With 4 bases removed from V and 8 bases from J, the gap between germline ends came to 17 bases. Germline V gene data show CDR1 as SGHTA and CDR2 as FQGNSA.

J is TRBJ1-3 and V is TRBV12-3 or TRBV12-4; D perhaps matches TRBD1 (6 bases). The V end was cut by 6 bases, the J end by 7 bases, with 22 bases between. The CDR3 has 16 residues. CDR3 protein: CASRRRGASVLNTIYF. For the CDR3, the DNA is TGTGCCAGCAGGCGGAGGGGGGCATCGGTATTGAACACCATATATTTT.

This clonotype came up many times. V usage is TRBV25-1 and J usage is TRBJ2-7, with D possibly matching TRBD1 (6 bases). V was shortened by 3 bases and J by 4 bases, with 16 bases between the two germline ends. CDR1 is MGHDK, CDR2 SYGVNS, per germline. CDR3 length: 15 amino acids. The CDR3 reads CASSDFHRVRYEQYF. As DNA, the CDR3 is TGTGCCAGCAGTGATTTCCACAGGGTAAGATACGAGCAGTACTTC.

The V and J genes are TRBV5-1 and TRBJ1-1; D unclear. Germline lookup yields CDR1 SGHRS and CDR2 YFSETQ. This CDR3 has 16 residues. With 0 bases removed from V and 1 base from J, the gap between germline ends came to 13 bases. Written as DNA, the CDR3 is TGCGCCAGCAGCTTGGACGGTTTCCAGTCGAACACTGAAGCTTTCTTT. This translates into CASSLDGFQSNTEAFF.

This clonotype was recorded many times. The J gene is TRBJ2-2, the V gene TRBV5-1; maybe TRBD2 (5 bases). V was pared by 0 bases and J by 0 bases, with 9 bases between. This CDR3 is 16 amino acids long. CDR1 and CDR2 (germline): SGHRS, YFSETQ. CDR3 sequence reads: CASSLVGGSNTGELFF. CDR3 bases: TGCGCCAGCAGCTTGGTCGGCGGGTCGAACACCGGGGAGCTGTTTTTT.

In its sample, this clonotype was seen a few times. The chain couples TRBV27 to TRBJ2-2; 7 bases agree with TRBD1. V was pared by 5 bases and J by 7 bases, with 7 bases of the junction left unmatched. CDR1 and CDR2 from the germline V gene are MNHEY and SMNVEV (reference sequence). The CDR3 has 14 amino acids. CDR3 sequence reads: CASSGTVSGGELFF. The CDR3 nucleotides are TGTGCCAGCAGTGGGACAGTCAGCGGCGGGGAGCTGTTTTTT.

This chain connects TRBV28 to TRBJ1-5, with TRBD1 matching over 8 bases. Per the germline V gene, CDR1 is MDHEN and CDR2 is SYDVKM. The CDR3 is 18 amino acids. With V trimmed by 5 bases and J by 3 bases, 15 bases remained unmatched. CDR3 sequence (DNA): TGTGCCAGCAGTCCACAATTCGGACAGGGCCTCTCCAATCAGCCCCAGCATTTT. It yields the protein CASSPQFGQGLSNQPQHF.

Comment on this clonotype: A much larger clone differs by one base, so this may be a read error. The chain has TRBV20-1 and TRBJ2-3; 11 nucleotides agree with TRBD2. CDR1 DFQATT and CDR2 SNEGSKA come from the germline V gene (reference sequence). This CDR3 region has 14 residues. The V and J ends lost 5 bases and 4 bases, in that order; junction bases with no gene match: 5. CDR3 coding DNA: TGCAGTGCTGAACTAGCGGGAGTTCCAGATACGCAGTATTTT. As protein: CSAELAGVPDTQYF.

V and J are TRBV28 and TRBJ2-3; D is possibly TRBD1 or TRBD2 (6 bases each). Trimming removed 6 bases at V and 6 bases at J, with 16 bases between. The CDR3 length is 14 residues. CDR1 MDHEN and CDR2 SYDVKM come from the germline V gene. The CDR3 loop reads CASSLIGGFDTQYF. The CDR3 coding sequence is TGTGCCAGCAGCCTCATAGGGGGGTTCGATACGCAGTATTTT.

Only a few counts were recorded for this clonotype. V usage is TRBV7-7 and J usage is TRBJ2-7; 7 nucleotides match TRBD1. The length of the CDR3 is 15 residues. V lost 0 bases to trimming and J lost 1 base; unmatched junction nucleotides: 3. The V gene's germline CDR1 is SSHAT and CDR2 FNYEAQ (reference sequence). CDR3 nucleotide sequence: TGTGCCAGCAGCTTAGCCCGGGACAGTTCCTACGAGCAGTACTTC. Its protein is CASSLARDSSYEQYF.

This chain joins TRBV28 and TRBJ2-7; no definite D call. Germline V gene data show CDR1 as MDHEN and CDR2 as SYDVKM. Trimming took 8 bases from V and 12 from J, leaving 17 bases between them. CDR3 length equals 11 residues. The CDR3 DNA follows: TGTGCCAGCGGCTCAACCGGGCCTCCGTACTTC. Encoded protein: CASGSTGPPYF.

The gene calls are TRBV6-2 or TRBV6-3 and TRBJ2-1, with a weak D call TRBD2 (6 bases). This CDR3 region has 17 residues. Germline values: CDR1 MNHEY, CDR2 SVGEGT. V shed 4 bases and J shed 0 bases, with 16 bases lying between them. The CDR3: CASSWPPGLGSYNEQFF. DNA for the CDR3: TGTGCCAGCAGTTGGCCACCGGGACTGGGCTCCTACAATGAGCAGTTCTTC.

This clonotype was recorded a few times. The gene calls are TRBV4-1 and TRBJ1-1; maybe TRBD1 (6 bases). V lost 6 bases, J lost 10 bases, and 21 bases lay in between. Germline V CDR1 and CDR2: MGHRA, YSYEKL. There are 14 residues in the CDR3. CDR3 in DNA: TGCGCCAGCAGAGAGGGGATGCGGGGGGCCGGAGCTTTCTTT. Protein sequence: CASREGMRGAGAFF.

This clonotype was recorded at least ten times. The J gene is TRBJ2-3, the V gene TRBV6-2 or TRBV6-3; 10 bases map to TRBD1. Per the germline V gene, CDR1 is MNHEY and CDR2 is SVGEGT. J lost 5 bases, V lost 5 bases, and 13 bases had no gene match. The CDR3 extends over 17 amino acids. The CDR3 bases are TGTGCCAGCAGTGCGCCCCTCGGGACAGGGGCGAGAGATACGCAGTATTTT. Translated: CASSAPLGTGARDTQYF.

The rearrangement links TRBV9 to TRBJ2-7; 7 bases are a match to TRBD1. The CDR3 has 15 amino acids. The J segment lost 4 bases and the V segment lost 0 bases, leaving 7 bases of the junction unmatched. The germline V gene has CDR1 SGDLS and CDR2 YYNGEE. Written as DNA, the CDR3 is TGTGCCAGCAGCGTAGATACAGGGGAAGGATACGAGCAGTACTTC. Protein product: CASSVDTGEGYEQYF.

This clonotype was seen only a few times. The J gene is TRBJ2-1, the V gene TRBV29-1, with TRBD1 matching 7 bases. This CDR3 has 14 residues. Germline-derived CDR1 and CDR2 are SQVTM and ANQGSEA. With V trimmed by 4 bases and J by 4 bases, 7 bases remained unmatched. CDR3 sequence reads: CSVAQTGIYNEQFF. CDR3 sequence (DNA): TGCAGCGTTGCTCAGACAGGGATATACAATGAGCAGTTCTTC.

There are many counts of this clonotype. The genes are TRBV13 and TRBJ2-1, with 10 bases fitting TRBD2. The length of the CDR3 is 17 residues. V dropped 2 bases and J dropped 3; count of bases not matched to a gene: 7. The V gene's germline CDR1 is PRHDT and CDR2 FYEKMQ (reference sequence). CDR3 residues: CASSLRQGLANYNEQFF. In DNA, the CDR3 is TGTGCCAGCAGCTTACGCCAGGGACTAGCGAACTACAATGAGCAGTTCTTC.

This clonotype was picked up a small number of times. The rearrangement uses TRBV4-1 and TRBJ2-3; 9 bases map to TRBD1. J gave up 2 bases and V 0 bases, and 9 bases lay outside the gene matches. Germline V lookup: CDR1 MGHRA, CDR2 YSYEKL. CDR3 size: 18 residues. The CDR3 DNA reads TGCGCCAGCAGCCAAGAGGCGGGGGACAGGGTACTCACAGATACGCAGTATTTT. This translates into CASSQEAGDRVLTDTQYF.

There are many counts of this clonotype. The CDR3 region is CASNWDGPEDTIYF. The CDR3, as DNA: TGTGCCAGCAACTGGGACGGACCAGAGGACACCATATATTTT. This rearrangement joins TRBV12-3 or TRBV12-4 to TRBJ1-3; a possible D gene is TRBD1 (5 bases). The length of the CDR3 is 14 residues. Trimming shortened V by 7 bases and J by 8 bases, and 18 bases separated the two germline ends.